Listed here are 15 T cell receptor beta chains from one sample, sequenced in a study of blood T cells in healthy people across ages (dated by TCRdb to about 2015). The library was made by 5' RACE. This sample was sequenced with an Illumina HiSeq 2500. A second roughly 6 to 12 cycle PCR used a sample-barcoded 5' primer and a J-beta primer mix. TCRdb trimmed public reads at Q25 via fastp, called clones via MiXCR and kept in-frame beta chains. Each record represents a unique CDR3 protein, reported with the most common genes and DNA among its rows. Recorded for this sample are hundreds of thousands of distinct CDR3 sequences; more than 20% of them occurred a single time. The ten largest clones take up roughly 3.6% of the sample. Sequenced sample: blood. These receptors all come from a man aged 65 to 79 in good health.

This clonotype was picked up a small number of times. The DNA of the CDR3 is TGTGCCATCCGGACTAGCGGGTCCGGCCCCAGCTCCTACGAGCAGTACTTC. Translated, it gives CAIRTSGSGPSSYEQYF. V gene TRBV10-3 combines with J gene TRBJ2-7, with 11 bases that match TRBD2. Per germline, CDR1 ENHRY and CDR2 SYGVKD. The CDR3 consists of 17 residues. Losses at the gene ends were 8 bases for V and 0 bases for J; bases not matched to a gene: 12.

This rearrangement joins TRBV7-9 to TRBJ2-4; D might be TRBD1 (6 bases). CDR1 is SEHNR, CDR2 FQNEAQ, per germline (reference sequence). The CDR3 sequence is 13 residues long. Trimming pared 5 bases from V and 4 bases from J, leaving 9 bases between. CDR3 amino acids: CASSGQIKNIQYF. CDR3 nucleotide sequence: TGTGCCAGCAGCGGACAGATAAAAAACATTCAGTACTTC.

The chain employs TRBV6-6 and TRBJ2-5; the match to TRBD2 covers 9 bases. The closer fit of TRBJ2-1 to the DNA end suggests the J call may be wrong. The germline CDR1 and CDR2 sequences are MNHNY and SVGAGI (reference sequence). The CDR3 length is 16 residues. CDR3 nucleotides: TGTGCCAGCAGAGGTGTAGCGGGAGTACCCTACAATGAGCAGTTCTTC. Its protein product is CASRGVAGVPYNEQFF.

This clonotype was detected a few times. The V call is TRBV2, the J call TRBJ2-5; 10 bases align to TRBD2. With V trimmed by 9 bases and J by 1 base, 14 bases remained unmatched. The CDR3 sequence is 17 residues long. Germline values: CDR1 SNHLY, CDR2 FYNNEI. CDR3 sequence reads: CASVPLGLAEPQETQYF. The CDR3 bases are TGTGCCAGTGTCCCCCTCGGACTAGCGGAGCCCCAAGAGACCCAGTACTTC.

This rearrangement joins TRBV20-1 to TRBJ1-4; D possibly corresponds to TRBD1 (6 bases). The ends were cut back, 6 bases at V and 3 bases at J, with 11 bases in the middle. The CDR3 runs to 13 residues. The V gene's germline CDR1 is DFQATT and CDR2 SNEGSKA (reference sequence). The CDR3 loop is CSAPTGPNEKLFF. CDR3 sequence (DNA): TGCAGTGCACCGACAGGCCCTAATGAAAAACTGTTTTTT.

This clonotype was counted between two and nine times. The chain joins TRBV10-3 to TRBJ1-4; a possible D gene is TRBD1 (5 bases). CDR1 and CDR2 (germline): ENHRY, SYGVKD. Between the trimmed V and J ends, which lost 4 bases and 4 bases, there was a span of 7 bases. There are 13 residues in the CDR3. CDR3 DNA sequence: TGTGCCATCAGTGCGGGGGATAATGAAAAACTGTTTTTT. Encoded protein: CAISAGDNEKLFF.

At least ten counts were recorded for this clonotype. The chain uses TRBV4-2 and TRBJ2-5; TRBD2 matches at 7 bases. This CDR3 region has 16 residues. The germline gives CDR1 LGHNA, CDR2 YNFKEQ. J was trimmed by 7 bases and V by 1 base; bases with no gene match: 12. CDR3 coding DNA: TGTGCCAGCAGCCAAGTCGATGTGGCGGGAGATGGGACCCAGTACTTC. As protein: CASSQVDVAGDGTQYF.

This clonotype has only a few counts. The V call is TRBV5-1, the J call TRBJ2-7; D uncertain. Trimming cost V 0 bases and J 3 bases, with 7 bases left between them. This CDR3 spans 13 amino acids. Germline CDR1 is SGHRS and CDR2 is YFSETQ. The CDR3, as DNA: TGCGCCAGCAGCTTGGATGGGGTCTACGAGCAGTACTTC. This encodes CASSLDGVYEQYF.

This clonotype was counted a few times. CDR3 in amino acids: CSAQTGTSGRGEQFF. The CDR3, as DNA: TGCAGTGCTCAGACCGGGACTAGCGGGCGTGGTGAGCAGTTCTTC. J is TRBJ2-1 and V is TRBV20-1; 12 bases map to TRBD2. Germline V gene sequence: CDR1 DFQATT, CDR2 SNEGSKA (reference sequence). With V trimmed by 5 bases and J by 9 bases, 11 bases remained unmatched. The CDR3 is 15 residues long.

This clonotype was detected many times. DNA of the CDR3: TGCAGTGCTAGACAAGGGACAGGGCGACAAGAGACCCAGTACTTC. Its translation: CSARQGTGRQETQYF. The genes are TRBV20-1 and TRBJ2-5, with 9 nucleotides matching TRBD1. Germline V CDR1 and CDR2: DFQATT, SNEGSKA (reference sequence). The CDR3 totals 15 residues. V gave up 2 bases and J gave up 2 bases; unmatched junction bases: 6.

The chain couples TRBV2 to TRBJ1-4; 7 bases align to TRBD1. The ends lost 7 bases at V and 8 bases at J; junction bases unmatched: 7. The CDR3 extends over 13 amino acids. CDR1 is SNHLY and CDR2 is FYNNEI in the germline V gene. This CDR3 is CASTRTGGEKLFF. The CDR3 region has the DNA TGTGCCAGCACTCGGACAGGCGGGGAAAAACTGTTTTTT.

The CDR3 region is CASSPYDSGNTIYF. The DNA for the CDR3 is TGTGCCAGCAGCCCGTATGACTCTGGAAACACCATATATTTT. The genes are TRBV3-1 and TRBJ1-3, with D unresolved. The length of the CDR3 is 14 residues. Trimming left V 4 bases short and J 0 bases short, with 7 bases between. Germline values: CDR1 LGHDT, CDR2 YNNKEL (reference sequence).

This clonotype has more than one count but fewer than ten. This rearrangement joins TRBV7-9 to TRBJ1-1; the D is unclear. The CDR3 is made up of 13 amino acids. V was pared by 8 bases and J by 8 bases, with 18 bases between. Per germline, CDR1 SEHNR and CDR2 FQNEAQ (reference sequence). In DNA form, the CDR3 reads TGTGCCAGCCGCCAGGTCGTACCACCAGAAGCTTTCTTT. This gives the protein CASRQVVPPEAFF.

In its sample, this clonotype was seen many times. The chain joins TRBV29-1 to TRBJ2-1; D assignment may be TRBD1 or TRBD2 (5 bases each). The CDR3 totals 11 residues. The germline V and J ends were trimmed by 3 bases and 14 bases, with 14 bases remaining between them. Germline V CDR1 and CDR2: SQVTM, ANQGSEA. CDR3 sequence reads: CSVENRDRKFF. In nucleotides, the CDR3 is TGCAGCGTTGAGAACCGGGACCGAAAGTTCTTC.

The rearrangement links TRBV7-2 to TRBJ2-1, with TRBD1 matching 10 bases. Germline CDR1 reads SGHTA; CDR2 reads FQGNSA. The length of the CDR3 is 16 residues. J gave up 6 bases and V 3 bases, and 8 bases lay outside the gene matches. DNA for the CDR3: TGTGCCAGCAGCTTTAAGGGACAGGGGAATTTCAATGAGCAGTTCTTC. Residues: CASSFKGQGNFNEQFF.